What follows are 3 T cell receptor beta chains derived from one specimen sequenced in a study of tumor-infiltrating lymphocytes in localized non-small cell lung cancer. TCRdb's table, derived via immunoSEQ multiplex PCR, lists solely in-frame clones and lacks some. Here the sample spans more than 20,000 clones, 73% being singletons. Sequencing was performed on lung tumor tissue. Receptor source: a human donor with non-small cell lung cancer.

The chain combines TRBV18 with TRBJ2-7; 9 nucleotides agree with TRBD1. V dropped 2 bases and J dropped 5; count of bases not matched to a gene: 4. This CDR3 spans 14 amino acids. CDR1 and CDR2 (germline): KGHSH, LQKENI. CDR3 in DNA: TGTGCCAGCTCACCAGGGACAGGGTTCGACGAGCAGTACTTC. This sequence encodes CASSPGTGFDEQYF.

The chain has TRBV6-7 and TRBJ2-7; 7 nucleotides line up with TRBD2. TRBV6-7 is treated as an ORF (open reading frame) with a function not yet certain. The CDR3 has 11 residues. Unmatched junction bases numbered 3, after V lost 6 bases and J lost 7 bases. The CDR3 sequence: CASRSGREQYF. The CDR3 DNA sequence: TGTGCCAGCAGGTCCGGGAGGGAGCAGTACTTC.

The chain joins TRBV10-3 to TRBJ1-1; no firm D call. There are 16 residues in the CDR3. CDR1 is ENHRY, CDR2 SYGVKD, per germline. The germline V and J ends were trimmed by 0 bases and 0 bases, with 11 bases remaining between them. The CDR3, as DNA: TGTGCCATCAGTGAGTCGATGGCAAGAATGAACACTGAAGCTTTCTTT. Its translation: CAISESMARMNTEAFF.